This paragraph covers one T cell receptor beta chain sequence. TCRdb's copy holds only in-frame clones and misses some; the assay was immunoSEQ multiplex PCR. The sample shows more than 25,000 clones, about four fifths of them seen only once. This sample was included in a study of blood T cell repertoires in COVID-19. This TCR was recovered from a man older than 75 with active COVID-19. The source material was peripheral blood.

The CDR3 sequence: CASGIPHDRLVNTEAFF. CDR3 nucleotide sequence: TGTGCCAGCGGGATCCCCCACGACAGGCTGGTCAACACTGAAGCTTTCTTT. The chain combines TRBV2 with TRBJ1-1, with a possible D match to TRBD1 (6 bases). Germline V gene sequence: CDR1 SNHLY, CDR2 FYNNEI. The CDR3 extends over 17 amino acids. With 8 bases removed from V and 2 bases from J, the gap between germline ends came to 24 bases.